Below are 7 T cell receptor beta chains sequenced from a single sample in a study of T cells in localized non-small cell lung cancer. Sequencing used immunoSEQ multiplex PCR; TCRdb keeps in-frame clones, though not all of them. The profile shows some 11,000 clones, 80% to 90% of them singletons. The source was peripheral blood, collected before any cancer treatment. These TCRs come from a male donor older than 55 with stage I lung adenocarcinoma.

V gene TRBV11-3 combines with J gene TRBJ2-1; D is possibly TRBD2 (6 bases). V was pared by 1 base and J by 2 bases, with 15 bases between. Germline CDR1 and CDR2: SGHNT and YENEEA. CDR3 length equals 17 residues. The CDR3 spells CASSLGVGGVTYNEQFF. The CDR3 DNA follows: TGTGCCAGCAGCTTAGGGGTGGGCGGGGTCACCTACAATGAGCAGTTCTTC.

This chain joins TRBV19 and TRBJ2-1; 10 bases are shared with TRBD1. The germline gives CDR1 LNHDA, CDR2 SQIVND (reference sequence). V was clipped by 5 bases and J by 6 bases; unmatched bases: 25. This CDR3 comprises 21 residues. The CDR3 DNA reads as TGTGCCAGTAGTTTATACGGATCGACAGGGGGCGGCGGGCCTGCTCTCAATGAGCAGTTCTTC. It translates to CASSLYGSTGGGGPALNEQFF.

J is TRBJ1-5 and V is TRBV19; D call uncertain. Deletions cut 4 bases from V and 0 bases from J, with 19 bases between. The CDR3 covers 18 residues. Germline V gives CDR1 LNHDA, CDR2 SQIVND (reference sequence). CDR3 DNA: TGTGCCAGTAGTAGCCCAGGACGGGTGCTTTATAGCAATCAGCCCCAGCATTTT. Amino acid sequence: CASSSPGRVLYSNQPQHF.

The chain couples TRBV19 to TRBJ2-1; TRBD1 is a possible D gene (6 bases). V lost 3 bases and J lost 1, with 10 bases in between. The CDR3 is 15 amino acids. Germline CDR1 is LNHDA and CDR2 is SQIVND (reference sequence). The CDR3 DNA reads TGTGCCAGTAGTATCCGGACAGCTTCCTACAATGAGCAGTTCTTC. This gives the protein CASSIRTASYNEQFF.

The chain combines TRBV7-9 with TRBJ2-1; TRBD2 matches at 10 bases. Germline values: CDR1 SEHNR, CDR2 FQNEAQ (reference sequence). V lost 7 bases and J lost 6; bases outside the gene matches: 6. The CDR3 runs to 14 residues. Here the CDR3 reads CASTNLAGVNEQFF. CDR3 DNA: TGTGCCAGCACGAATCTAGCGGGAGTCAATGAGCAGTTCTTC.

This sequence joins TRBV10-3 and TRBJ2-7; 14 positions match TRBD2. V lost 10 bases to trimming and J lost 0 bases; unmatched junction nucleotides: 8. This CDR3 is built from 16 residues. Germline CDR1 is ENHRY and CDR2 is SYGVKD. As DNA, the CDR3 is TGTGCCACCAAAGAGACTAGCGGGAGGGGCTCCTACGAGCAGTACTTC. Translation: CATKETSGRGSYEQYF.

This clone was counted a few times. J is TRBJ1-1 and V is TRBV2; D is unresolved. In germline, CDR1 is SNHLY, CDR2 FYNNEI. The CDR3 has 13 amino acids. V was pared by 7 bases and J by 5 bases, with 14 bases between. CDR3 DNA: TGTGCCAGCACCGGGCCTAGAGAAACTGAAGCTTTCTTT. Protein product: CASTGPRETEAFF.